This T cell receptor (beta chain) was observed in a study of blood T cell repertoires in COVID-19. Authors' data handling: Reference gene primer amplification in the assay estimated nucleated cell counts. Sequencing used immunoSEQ multiplex PCR; TCRdb keeps in-frame clones, though not all of them. Clonal size and the V and J genes are those of that table, whereas D and trimming came from the DNA. The data contain some 99,000 clones, around 78% of them singletons. The sequence derives from a woman aged 55-75 years with acute or convalescent COVID-19. Sequenced input: peripheral blood.

The CDR3 protein is CASRKSGLAGDNEQFF. As DNA, the CDR3 is TGTGCCAGCAGGAAATCGGGACTAGCGGGAGACAATGAGCAGTTCTTC. The rearrangement joins TRBV27 to TRBJ2-1; 14 positions agree with TRBD2. V lost 6 bases to trimming and J lost 5 bases; unmatched junction nucleotides: 6. Germline assignment: CDR1 MNHEY and CDR2 SMNVEV (reference sequence). The CDR3 covers 16 residues.